This T cell receptor (beta chain) was captured in a study of CD8+ T cells in alopecia areata (dated by TCRdb to 2016 to 2019). Regarding the complete study: The study used high-throughput TCRbeta sequencing to examine T cell clonal expansion in alopecia areata, in both the C3H/HeJ mouse model and human patients. Scalp tissue and sorted CD4+ and CD8+ peripheral blood T cells from patchy and totalis/universalis alopecia areata patients and from healthy controls were covered by human TCRbeta sequencing. Scalp clonality was compared among normal scalp (n=4), patchy alopecia areata scalp (n=8), and alopecia totalis/universalis scalp (n=8). RNA was extracted with the PAXgene miRNA kit for fixed scalp, the miRNeasy kit for PBMCs, and the RNeasy kit for mouse skin. TCRbeta CDR3 regions were amplified by immunoSEQ multiplex PCR using 35 Vbeta forward and 13 Jbeta reverse primers.

Turning to this clone: There is no known antigen for this receptor. No quality values exist for individual bases; no much larger clone is one base distant.

From alopecia areata patients, peripheral blood was collected along with lesional scalp punch biopsies. PBMCs were isolated by density centrifugation and stained for CD3, CD4 and CD8, and CD4+ and CD8+ T cells were sorted on a FACSAria. The untreated alopecia areata patients were recruited through a multicenter biomarker study. In roughly five patients from the biomarker study, the blood CD8+ T cells went through an additional sort into NKG2D-low and NKG2D-high fractions. Findings and caveats that apply to the study as a whole: Compared with normal scalp, lesional scalp had higher clonality and more expanded CD8+ clones, particularly in alopecia totalis/universalis, a pattern that suggests antigenic drive. Unlike mouse skin, which is dominated by gammadelta T cells, normal human skin has resident alphabeta T cells that are also sequenced, and this complicates analysis of the scalp TCR repertoire. Shared TCR sequences between patients were less evident than in mice, which may be partly attributable to HLA diversity in the patient population.

Library construction relied on the immunoSEQ multiplex PCR assay. For TCR sequencing, RNA was extracted from every sample and reverse transcribed into cDNA to serve as template. SuperScript III was used to make first-strand cDNA, primed with a 2:1 mix of oligo-dT and random hexamers. A synthetic immune receptor repertoire was used to assess amplification bias, and residual bias was removed computationally. In the paper's pipeline: Raw reads were preprocessed to remove errors, and CDR3 was defined by IMGT conventions from the conserved cysteine to phenylalanine. Clonality was computed by normalizing Shannon entropy by log2 of the number of productive unique TCRs and subtracting the result from 1. Whether each scalp clone was CD4 or CD8 was inferred by checking scalp TCRbeta sequences against the CD4 and CD8 repertoires from sorted blood. TCRdb retrieved this table from immuneACCESS and kept in-frame rearrangements only. Not all clones are present; in checked studies, unresolved V genes account for under half, and no reason is known for the remainder. D and trimming come from the DNA, and the V and J calls and clone size come from that table. The sample table shows 50,000 to 70,000 clones, and 44% are seen once. The top ten constitute just over 50% of the sample.

V sheds 2 bases and J sheds 0 bases, leaving 8 bases between their ends. There are 14 amino acids in the CDR3, from cysteine to phenylalanine inclusive. Left in the record is the CDR3 DNA by itself, 42 bases read in frame from the first base. For CDR1 and CDR2, the germline V gene lists MNHGY and SAAAGT. Recombination connected TRBV6-8 to TRBJ2-7, with no D gene named confidently. The clonotype was recovered from a human donor with alopecia areata. Source material: NKG2D-low CD8+ T cells sorted from blood. The cell subset or site label for this specimen denotes: sorted CD8+ NKG2D-low blood T cells. This receptor carries the CDR3 CASSYRQTSYEQYF. The DNA is TGTGCCAGCAGTTACCGTCAGACCTCCTACGAGCAGTACTTC.